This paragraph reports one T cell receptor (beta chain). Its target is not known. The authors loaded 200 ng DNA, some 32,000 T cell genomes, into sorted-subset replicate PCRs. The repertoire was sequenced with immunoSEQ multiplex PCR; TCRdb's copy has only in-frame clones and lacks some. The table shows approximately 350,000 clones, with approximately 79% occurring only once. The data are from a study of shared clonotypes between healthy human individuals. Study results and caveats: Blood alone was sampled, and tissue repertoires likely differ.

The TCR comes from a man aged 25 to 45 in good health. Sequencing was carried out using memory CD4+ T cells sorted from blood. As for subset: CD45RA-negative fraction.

The DNA for the CDR3 is TGTGCCAGCAGCGTAACCCCCGGCCGCGAGACCCAGTACTTC. Its protein is CASSVTPGRETQYF. The chain carries TRBV9 and TRBJ2-5, with no clear D. From germline, CDR1 is SGDLS and CDR2 YYNGEE. The CDR3 extends over 14 amino acids. V lost 1 base and J 5 bases, leaving 12 bases between the germline ends.